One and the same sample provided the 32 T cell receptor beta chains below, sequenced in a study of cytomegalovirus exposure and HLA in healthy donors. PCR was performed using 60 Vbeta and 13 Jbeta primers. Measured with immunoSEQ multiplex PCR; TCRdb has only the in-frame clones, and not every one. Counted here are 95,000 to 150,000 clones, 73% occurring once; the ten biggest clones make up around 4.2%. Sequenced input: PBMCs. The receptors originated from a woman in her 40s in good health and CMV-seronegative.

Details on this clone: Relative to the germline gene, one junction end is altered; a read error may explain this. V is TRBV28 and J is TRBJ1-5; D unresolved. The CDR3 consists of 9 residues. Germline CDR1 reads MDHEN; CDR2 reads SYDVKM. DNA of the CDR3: TGCTGCCACTATCAGCCCCAGCATTTT. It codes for CCHYQPQHF.

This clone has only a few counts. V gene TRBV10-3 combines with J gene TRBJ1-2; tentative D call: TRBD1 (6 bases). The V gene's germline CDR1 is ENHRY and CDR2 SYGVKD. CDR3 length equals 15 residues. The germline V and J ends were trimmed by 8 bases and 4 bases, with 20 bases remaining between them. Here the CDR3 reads CAIDKAGTSAYGYTF. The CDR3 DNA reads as TGTGCCATCGACAAAGCCGGGACATCGGCCTATGGCTACACCTTC.

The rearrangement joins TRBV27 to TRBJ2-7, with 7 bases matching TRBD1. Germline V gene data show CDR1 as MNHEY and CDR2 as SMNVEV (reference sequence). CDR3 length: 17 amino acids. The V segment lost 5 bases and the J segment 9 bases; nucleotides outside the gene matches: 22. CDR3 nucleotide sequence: TGTGCCAGCAGTAGCCAGACCGGGGACAGCTACCGGTTTCGGCAGTACTTC. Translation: CASSSQTGDSYRFRQYF.

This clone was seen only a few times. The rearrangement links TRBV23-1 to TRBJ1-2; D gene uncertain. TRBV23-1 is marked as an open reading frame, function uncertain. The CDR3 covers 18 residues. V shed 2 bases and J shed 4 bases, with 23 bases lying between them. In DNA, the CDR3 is TGCGCCAGCAGTCAAGGGTCGTCTTCGGGGTTCTGGGGCTATGGCTACACCTTC. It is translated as CASSQGSSSGFWGYGYTF.

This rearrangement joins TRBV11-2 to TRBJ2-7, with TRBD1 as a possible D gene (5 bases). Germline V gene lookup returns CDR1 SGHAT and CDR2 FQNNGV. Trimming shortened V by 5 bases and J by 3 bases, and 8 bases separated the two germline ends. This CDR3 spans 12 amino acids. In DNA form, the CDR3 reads TGTGCCAGCAGCCGCCAGGGCTACGAGCAGTACTTC. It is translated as CASSRQGYEQYF. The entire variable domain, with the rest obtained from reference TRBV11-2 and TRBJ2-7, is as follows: EAGVAQSPRYKIIEKRQSVAFWCNPISGHATLYWYQQILGQGPKLLIQFQNNGVVDDSQLPKDRFSAERLKGVDSTLKIQPAKLEDSAVYLCASSRQGYEQYFGPGTRLTVT.

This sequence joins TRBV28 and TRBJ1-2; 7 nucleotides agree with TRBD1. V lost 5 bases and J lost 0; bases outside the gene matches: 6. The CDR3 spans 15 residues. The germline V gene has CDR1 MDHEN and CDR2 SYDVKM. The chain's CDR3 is CASSPQGVANYGYTF. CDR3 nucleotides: TGTGCCAGCAGTCCGCAGGGGGTAGCTAACTATGGCTACACCTTC.

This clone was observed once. The CDR3: CATRTSGSSGEQYF. Here the CDR3 DNA reads TGTGCCACCAGAACTAGCGGGAGTTCAGGCGAGCAGTACTTC. The chain employs TRBV10-3 and TRBJ2-7; 11 bases agree with TRBD2. This CDR3 has 14 residues. Germline CDR1 and CDR2: ENHRY and SYGVKD. Trimming removed 10 bases from V and 6 bases from J; junction bases left unmatched: 11.

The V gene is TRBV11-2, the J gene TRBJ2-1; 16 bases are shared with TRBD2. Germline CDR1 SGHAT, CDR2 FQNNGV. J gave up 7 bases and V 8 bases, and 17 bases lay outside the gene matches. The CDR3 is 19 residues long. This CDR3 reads CASDWTGGLAGGPGNEQFF. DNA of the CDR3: TGTGCCAGCGACTGGACGGGGGGACTAGCGGGAGGGCCTGGGAATGAGCAGTTCTTC.

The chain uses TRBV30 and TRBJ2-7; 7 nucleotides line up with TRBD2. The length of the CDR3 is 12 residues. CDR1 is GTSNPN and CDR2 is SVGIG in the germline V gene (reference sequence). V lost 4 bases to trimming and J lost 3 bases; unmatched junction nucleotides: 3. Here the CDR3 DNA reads TGTGCCTGGAAGGCTAGCGGCTACGAGCAGTACTTC. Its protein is CAWKASGYEQYF.

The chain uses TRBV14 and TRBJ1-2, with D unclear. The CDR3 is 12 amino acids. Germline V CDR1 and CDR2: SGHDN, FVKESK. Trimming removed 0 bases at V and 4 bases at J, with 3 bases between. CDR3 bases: TGTGCCAGCAGCCAAGACGGCTATGGCTACACCTTC. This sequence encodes CASSQDGYGYTF.

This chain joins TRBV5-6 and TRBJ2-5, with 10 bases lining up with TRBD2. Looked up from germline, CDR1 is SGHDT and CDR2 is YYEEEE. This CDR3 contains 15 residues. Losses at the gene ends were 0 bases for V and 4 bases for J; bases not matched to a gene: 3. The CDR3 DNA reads TGTGCCAGCAGCTTGGAAGCGGGAGGGCCAGAGACCCAGTACTTC. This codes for CASSLEAGGPETQYF.

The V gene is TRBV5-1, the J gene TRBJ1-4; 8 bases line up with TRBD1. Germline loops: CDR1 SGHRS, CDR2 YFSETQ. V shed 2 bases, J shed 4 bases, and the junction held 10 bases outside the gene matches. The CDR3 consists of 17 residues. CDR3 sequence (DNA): TGCGCCAGCAGCTTAGGTCAGGGGGCTTGGAATAATGAAAAACTGTTTTTT. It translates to CASSLGQGAWNNEKLFF.

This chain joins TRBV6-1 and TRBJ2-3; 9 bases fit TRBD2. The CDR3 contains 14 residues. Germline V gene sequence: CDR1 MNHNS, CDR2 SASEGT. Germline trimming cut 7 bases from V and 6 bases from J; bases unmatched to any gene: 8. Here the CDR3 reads CASTSAGGRDTQYF. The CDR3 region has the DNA TGTGCCAGCACTTCGGCGGGGGGGAGGGATACGCAGTATTTT.

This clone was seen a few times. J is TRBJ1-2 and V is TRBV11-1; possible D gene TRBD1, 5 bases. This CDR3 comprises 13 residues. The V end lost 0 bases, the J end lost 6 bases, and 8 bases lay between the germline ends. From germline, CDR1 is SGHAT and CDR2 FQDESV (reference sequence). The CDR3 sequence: CASSLAGTDGYTF. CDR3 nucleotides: TGTGCCAGCAGCTTAGCGGGGACTGATGGCTACACCTTC.

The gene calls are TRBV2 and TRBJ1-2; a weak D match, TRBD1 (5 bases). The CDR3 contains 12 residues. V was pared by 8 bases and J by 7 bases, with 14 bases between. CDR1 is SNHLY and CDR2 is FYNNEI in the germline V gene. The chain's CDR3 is CASFVGAGGYTF. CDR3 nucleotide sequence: TGTGCCAGCTTTGTAGGGGCCGGTGGCTACACCTTC.

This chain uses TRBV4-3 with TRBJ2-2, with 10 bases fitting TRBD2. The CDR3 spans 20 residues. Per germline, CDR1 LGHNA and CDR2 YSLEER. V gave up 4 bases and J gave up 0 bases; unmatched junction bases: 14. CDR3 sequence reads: CASSRLGERGGDANTGELFF. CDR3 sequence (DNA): TGCGCCAGCAGCCGGCTCGGGGAGCGGGGGGGCGATGCGAACACCGGGGAGCTGTTTTTT.

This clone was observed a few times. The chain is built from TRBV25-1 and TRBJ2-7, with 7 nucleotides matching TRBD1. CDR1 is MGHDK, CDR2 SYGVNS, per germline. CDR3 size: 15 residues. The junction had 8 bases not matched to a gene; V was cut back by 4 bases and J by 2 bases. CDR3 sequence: CASSGHRQGPYEQYF. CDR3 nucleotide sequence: TGTGCCAGCAGTGGACATCGACAGGGCCCCTACGAGCAGTACTTC.

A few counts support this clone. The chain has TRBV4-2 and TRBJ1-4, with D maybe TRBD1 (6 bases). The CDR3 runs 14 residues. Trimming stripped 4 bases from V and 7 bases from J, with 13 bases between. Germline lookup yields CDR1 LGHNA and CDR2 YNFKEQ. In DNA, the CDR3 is TGTGCCAGCAGCCGCGGGGGGCAGGGTGAAAAACTGTTTTTT. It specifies CASSRGGQGEKLFF.

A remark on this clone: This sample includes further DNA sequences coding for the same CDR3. The DNA of the CDR3 is TGCGCCAGCAGCTTGGAAGGGGGCAATCAGCCCCAGCATTTT. This encodes CASSLEGGNQPQHF. This rearrangement joins TRBV5-1 to TRBJ1-5; a possible D gene is TRBD1 (5 bases). The CDR3 covers 14 residues. The V end lost 0 bases, the J end lost 2 bases, and 6 bases lay between the germline ends. Per germline, CDR1 SGHRS and CDR2 YFSETQ.

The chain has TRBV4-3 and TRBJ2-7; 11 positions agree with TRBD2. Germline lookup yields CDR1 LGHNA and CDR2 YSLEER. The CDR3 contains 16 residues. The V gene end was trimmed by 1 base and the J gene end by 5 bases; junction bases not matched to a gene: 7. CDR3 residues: CASSQVGGTSGNEQYF. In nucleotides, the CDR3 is TGCGCCAGCAGCCAAGTCGGAGGGACTAGCGGAAACGAGCAGTACTTC.

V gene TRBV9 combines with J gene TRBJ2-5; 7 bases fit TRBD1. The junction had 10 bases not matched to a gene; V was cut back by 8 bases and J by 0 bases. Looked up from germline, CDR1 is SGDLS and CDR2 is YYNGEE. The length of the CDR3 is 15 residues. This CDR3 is CASSQTGRYQETQYF. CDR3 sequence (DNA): TGTGCCAGTTCCCAGACAGGGCGCTACCAAGAGACCCAGTACTTC.

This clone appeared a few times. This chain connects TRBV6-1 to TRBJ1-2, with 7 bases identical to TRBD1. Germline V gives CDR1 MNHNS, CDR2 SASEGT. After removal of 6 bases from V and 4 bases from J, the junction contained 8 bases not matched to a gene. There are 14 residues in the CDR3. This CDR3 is CASSTGDGAYGYTF. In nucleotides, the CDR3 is TGTGCCAGCAGCACAGGGGATGGGGCCTATGGCTACACCTTC.

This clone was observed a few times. For the CDR3, the DNA is TGTGCCAGCAGCCCAGGGGGCGCAGGGCATAGCAATCAGCCCCAGCATTTT. Protein product: CASSPGGAGHSNQPQHF. V and J are TRBV7-2 and TRBJ1-5; 8 bases line up with TRBD1. V lost 5 bases, J lost 0 bases, and 9 bases stayed unmatched. The CDR3 extends over 17 amino acids. From germline, CDR1 is SGHTA and CDR2 FQGNSA.

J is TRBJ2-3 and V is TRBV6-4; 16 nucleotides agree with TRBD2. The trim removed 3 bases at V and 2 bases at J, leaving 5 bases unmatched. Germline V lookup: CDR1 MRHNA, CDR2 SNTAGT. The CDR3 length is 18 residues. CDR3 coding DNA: TGTGCCAGCAGTGAAGGGACTAGCGGGAGGGCCCACACAGATACGCAGTATTTT. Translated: CASSEGTSGRAHTDTQYF.

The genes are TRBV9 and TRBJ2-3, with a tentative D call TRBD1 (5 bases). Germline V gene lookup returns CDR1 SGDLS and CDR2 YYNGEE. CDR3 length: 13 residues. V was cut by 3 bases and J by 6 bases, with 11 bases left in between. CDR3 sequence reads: CASSADSGDTQYF. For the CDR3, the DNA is TGTGCCAGCAGCGCCGATTCAGGGGATACGCAGTATTTT.

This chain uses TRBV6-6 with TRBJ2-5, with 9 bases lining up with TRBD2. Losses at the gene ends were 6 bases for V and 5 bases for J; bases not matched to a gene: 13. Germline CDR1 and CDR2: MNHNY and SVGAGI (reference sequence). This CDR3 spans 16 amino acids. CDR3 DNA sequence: TGTGCCAGCAGGCCCCTGGGCGGGGGGGCCTCCGAGACCCAGTACTTC. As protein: CASRPLGGGASETQYF.

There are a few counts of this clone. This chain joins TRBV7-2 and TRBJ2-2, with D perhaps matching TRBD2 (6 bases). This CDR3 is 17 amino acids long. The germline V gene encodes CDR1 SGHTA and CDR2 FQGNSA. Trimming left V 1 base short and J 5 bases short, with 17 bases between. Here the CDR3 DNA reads TGTGCCAGCAGCTTAGATAGCATGGACTACATGACCGGGGAGCTGTTTTTT. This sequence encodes CASSLDSMDYMTGELFF.

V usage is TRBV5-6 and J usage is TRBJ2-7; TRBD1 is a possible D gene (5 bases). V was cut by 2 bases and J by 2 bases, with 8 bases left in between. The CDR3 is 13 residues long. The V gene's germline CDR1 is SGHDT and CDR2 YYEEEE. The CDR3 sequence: CASSLDRAYEQYF. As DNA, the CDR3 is TGTGCCAGCAGCTTAGACAGAGCCTACGAGCAGTACTTC.

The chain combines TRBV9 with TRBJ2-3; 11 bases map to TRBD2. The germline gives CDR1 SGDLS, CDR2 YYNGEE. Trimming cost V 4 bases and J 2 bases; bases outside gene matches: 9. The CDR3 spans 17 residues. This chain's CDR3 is CASSPRGSGGATDTQYF. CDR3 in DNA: TGTGCCAGCAGCCCCCGTGGTAGCGGGGGGGCCACAGATACGCAGTATTTT.

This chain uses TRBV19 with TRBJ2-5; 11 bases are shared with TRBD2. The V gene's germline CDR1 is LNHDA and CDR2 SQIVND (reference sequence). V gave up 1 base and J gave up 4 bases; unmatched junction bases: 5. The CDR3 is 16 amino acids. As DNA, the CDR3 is TGTGCCAGTAGTATAGGACTAGCGGGGAGGGGAGAGACCCAGTACTTC. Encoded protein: CASSIGLAGRGETQYF.

This CDR3 reads CASTSQGGYTEAFF. CDR3 DNA sequence: TGTGCCAGCACCTCCCAGGGCGGATATACTGAAGCTTTCTTT. The V call is TRBV7-9, the J call TRBJ1-1, with D perhaps matching TRBD1 (5 bases). Germline CDR1 reads SEHNR; CDR2 reads FQNEAQ (reference sequence). Deletions cut 7 bases from V and 5 bases from J, with 17 bases between. CDR3 length: 14 amino acids.

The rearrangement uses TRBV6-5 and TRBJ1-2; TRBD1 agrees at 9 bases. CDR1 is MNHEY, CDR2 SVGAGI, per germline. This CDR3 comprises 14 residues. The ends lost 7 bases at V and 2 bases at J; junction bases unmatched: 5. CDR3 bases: TGTGCCAGCACCCTGGGGACAGGGAACTATGGCTACACCTTC. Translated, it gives CASTLGTGNYGYTF.